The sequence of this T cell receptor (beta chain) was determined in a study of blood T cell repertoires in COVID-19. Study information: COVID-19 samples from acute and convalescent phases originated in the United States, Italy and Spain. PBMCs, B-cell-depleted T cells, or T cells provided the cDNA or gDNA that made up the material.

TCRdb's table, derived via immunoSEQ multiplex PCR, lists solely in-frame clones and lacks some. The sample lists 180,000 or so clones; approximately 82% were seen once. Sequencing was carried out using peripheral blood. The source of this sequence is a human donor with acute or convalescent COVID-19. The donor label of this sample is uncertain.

The CDR3 nucleotides are TGTGCCAGTAGTATTCAGGGGGCTAGCAATCAGCCCCAGCATTTT. Protein sequence: CASSIQGASNQPQHF. The V and J genes are TRBV19 and TRBJ1-5; TRBD1 agrees at 8 bases. This CDR3 region has 15 residues. J gave up 0 bases and V 3 bases, and 1 base lay outside the gene matches. Germline CDR1 and CDR2: LNHDA and SQIVND (reference sequence).